This is a list of T cell receptor beta chains from one sample in a study of cytomegalovirus exposure and HLA in healthy donors. TCRdb keeps only in-frame clones here, not all; method: immunoSEQ multiplex PCR. The sample yields over 100,000 clones, less than 80% seen once. The sample comprised PBMCs. The source is a female donor in good health and CMV-seropositive. CDR3s include the opening cysteine and the closing phenylalanine or tryptophan.

length	J	V	CDR3
14	TRBJ1-2	TRBV5-1	CASSLQGAENGYTF
15	TRBJ2-1	TRBV6-5	CASSPPGGINNEQFF
14	TRBJ2-1	TRBV11-2	CASSLWRETNEQFF
16	TRBJ2-3	TRBV5-5	CASSDHREFPTDTQYF
13	TRBJ2-3	TRBV11-2	CASSLTVTDTQYF
15	TRBJ2-7	TRBV21-1	CASSKNRDRAYEQYF
14	TRBJ2-5	TRBV18	CASSRFGGQETQYF
16	TRBJ2-3	TRBV7-3	CASSLWGGRETDTQYF
14	TRBJ1-4	TRBV9	CASSAGWNNEKLFF
16	TRBJ2-3	TRBV5-1	CASSLGRTGLTDTQYF
13	TRBJ1-4	TRBV19	CASAWGGREKLFF
14	TRBJ1-1	TRBV29-1	CSAWTDLMNTEAFF
12	TRBJ2-5	TRBV7-9	CASRPTSGVQYF
15	TRBJ2-7	TRBV7-2	CASSPFFSKHYEQYF
16	TRBJ2-1	TRBV5-1	CASSPRTSGRANEQFF
13	TRBJ1-2	TRBV19	CASSIRSNYGYTF
14	TRBJ1-2	TRBV15	CATSRTGTVYGYTF
14	TRBJ2-7	TRBV5-4	CASSARGGSYEQYF
11	.	TRBV29-1	CSGGQAYEQYF
17	TRBJ2-1	TRBV11-2	CASRHGLGLERSVEQFF
13	TRBJ1-1	TRBV18	CASSRQGNTEAFF
14	TRBJ1-2	TRBV6-7	CASRRGQLNYGHTF
15	TRBJ2-5	TRBV18	CASSPKRDNKETQYF
14	TRBJ1-1	TRBV10-1	CASSEYRTNTEAFF
13	TRBJ2-7	TRBV6-1	CASGTSDNYEQYF
14	TRBJ1-6	TRBV5-4	CASSWTGEGSPLHF
12	TRBJ2-1	TRBV5-6	CASLRSGTGQFF
16	TRBJ1-1	TRBV5-1	CASSLRSGALDTEAFF
16	TRBJ1-4	TRBV27	CASSTTGAATNEKLFF
16	TRBJ2-3	TRBV19	CASSQTGGDGTDTQYF
14	TRBJ1-1	TRBV5-1	CASSTSNRHTEAFF
15	TRBJ1-1	TRBV30	CAWSVLGRGQTEAFF
15	TRBJ2-7	TRBV6-5	CASSPGGGGGNEQYF
15	TRBJ1-4	TRBV5-1	CASSPTGLNGEKLFF
14	TRBJ1-5	TRBV18	CASSQTDSNQPQHF
15	TRBJ2-6	TRBV28	CASTGSESGANVLTF
13	TRBJ1-5	TRBV19	CASRDRGLEPQHF
18	TRBJ2-1	TRBV7-9	CASSLRVVARNDYNEQFF
15	TRBJ1-6	TRBV14	CASSQSASYNSPLHF
15	TRBJ2-1	TRBV6-4	CASSRLAGGPGEQFF
14	TRBJ2-4	TRBV5-6	CASSLRGQGNIQYF
14	TRBJ1-5	TRBV19	CASQNRGWNQPQHF
16	TRBJ1-2	TRBV2	CASNVNVQEGYYGYTF
12	TRBJ2-7	TRBV29-1	CSGGTGKAEQYF
13	TRBJ1-6	TRBV6-1	CASSEKSSLPLHF
14	TRBJ1-2	TRBV6-5	CASSPFWGGYGYTF
14	TRBJ2-1	TRBV2	CANARPTRGGEQFF
16	TRBJ2-2	TRBV4-1	CASSQDQGVGTGELFF
15	TRBJ2-5	TRBV4-2	CASSQGVGGFETQYF
16	TRBJ1-4	TRBV7-8	CASSLDRGSTNEKLFF
14	TRBJ2-7	TRBV6-1	CASSILGGPYEQYF
15	TRBJ1-4	TRBV6-5	CASSSGGGGSGKLFF
15	TRBJ2-1	TRBV7-9	CASSLAGNRYNEQFF
14	TRBJ2-1	TRBV18	CASASGTGYNEQFF
14	TRBJ2-1	TRBV27	CASSLLSSYNEQFF
16	TRBJ2-3	TRBV7-9	CASSSGLAGVTDTQYF
14	TRBJ1-1	TRBV2	CASRPQGRSTEAFF
13	TRBJ1-1	TRBV6-5	CASGTGTGGEAFF
13	TRBJ2-7	TRBV5-1	CASSLGGRDEQYF